Listed here is a single T cell receptor beta chain. Its matching antigen is unknown. This sample was taken from a study of blood T cells in healthy people across ages. Overall study findings and caveats: As naive T cell percentage varied, TCR beta diversity correlated strongly with it.

Together with a sample-barcoded 5' primer, a J-beta primer mix was included in a second PCR lasting about 7 to 11 cycles. TCRdb recomputed calls from the 5' RACE reads with MiXCR, one row per CDR3 protein. In the table there are some 900,000 distinct CDR3 sequences, around 46% of which are singletons. Germline loops: CDR1 SGHRS, CDR2 YFSETQ. This CDR3 has 15 amino acids. Trimming removed 5 bases at V and 2 bases at J, with 14 bases between. This rearrangement joins TRBV5-1 to TRBJ2-1; possibly TRBD1 for D (6 bases). The sample was blood. This receptor was taken from a man under 40 in good health. CDR3 DNA sequence: TGCGCCAGCAGTTCGGGACATACAGCCTACAATGAGCAGTTCTTC. This gives the protein CASSSGHTAYNEQFF.